What follows are 27 T cell receptor beta chains derived from one specimen sequenced in a study of response to subunit inactivated influenza vaccine. TCRdb analysed the RT-PCR reads with MiXCR anew, one entry per CDR3 protein. The sample consists of more than 450,000 distinct CDR3 sequences, approximately 10% of them appearing once. The source material was PBMCs from blood, sampled on the day of vaccination. The receptors here all came from a man in his fifties or sixties who received an inactivated influenza vaccine.

This clonotype was observed many times. The chain joins TRBV20-1 to TRBJ2-3; D is ambiguous. V lost 3 bases, J lost 1 base, and 5 bases lay in between. The CDR3 is made up of 12 amino acids. Looked up from germline, CDR1 is DFQATT and CDR2 is SNEGSKA (reference sequence). In DNA form, the CDR3 reads TGCAGTGCTAGTGGGGGCACAGATACGCAGTATTTT. It yields the protein CSASGGTDTQYF.

This clonotype was detected only a few times. The rearrangement links TRBV4-2 to TRBJ1-6, with no clear D. Per the germline V gene, CDR1 is LGHNA and CDR2 is YNFKEQ. The CDR3 is 17 amino acids. Trimming left V 0 bases short and J 10 bases short, with 19 bases between. CDR3: CASSQDPAWRGESPLHF. CDR3 nucleotides: TGTGCCAGCAGCCAAGATCCAGCCTGGCGTGGGGAATCACCCCTCCACTTT.

The rearrangement uses TRBV4-3 and TRBJ2-2, with unresolved D. V shed 5 bases and J shed 5 bases, with 9 bases lying between them. In germline, CDR1 is LGHNA, CDR2 YSLEER. This CDR3 contains 13 residues. CDR3 amino acids: CASSKVGTGELFF. The DNA of the CDR3 is TGCGCCAGCAGCAAAGTGGGAACCGGGGAGCTGTTTTTT.

At least ten counts were recorded for this clonotype. The V call is TRBV12-3 or TRBV12-4, the J call TRBJ2-1; the match to TRBD2 covers 10 bases. The CDR3 runs 15 residues. V gave up 5 bases and J gave up 7 bases; unmatched junction bases: 8. The CDR3 nucleotides read TGTGCCAGCAGTCAAGGGACTAGCGTACAAAATGAGCAGTTCTTC. As protein: CASSQGTSVQNEQFF.

This clonotype occurred a few times. The genes are TRBV27 and TRBJ1-2; TRBD1 aligns across 8 bases. This CDR3 comprises 13 residues. V trimming: 6 bases; J trimming: 4 bases; junction bases outside the gene matches: 4. Germline V gene sequence: CDR1 MNHEY, CDR2 SMNVEV (reference sequence). DNA for the CDR3: TGTGCCAGCAGGGACAGGGTAACCTATGGCTACACCTTC. It translates to CASRDRVTYGYTF.

This chain links TRBV12-3 or TRBV12-4 with TRBJ2-1, with D tentatively TRBD2 (6 bases). The germline V and J ends were trimmed by 6 bases and 0 bases, with 12 bases remaining between them. The CDR3 is 15 amino acids. CDR3: CASSKLGGSYNEQFF. The CDR3 nucleotides read TGTGCCAGCAGCAAACTGGGGGGCTCCTACAATGAGCAGTTCTTC.

In its sample, this clonotype was seen a few times. The rearrangement uses TRBV5-1 and TRBJ2-3; no clear D gene. V lost 1 base and J lost 2, with 11 bases in between. Germline V lookup: CDR1 SGHRS, CDR2 YFSETQ. This CDR3 has 15 amino acids. The CDR3 loop reads CASSLMTTFTDTQYF. The CDR3 DNA follows: TGCGCCAGCAGCTTGATGACCACGTTCACAGATACGCAGTATTTT.

This clonotype came up many times. The J gene is TRBJ1-2, the V gene TRBV5-1; 7 nucleotides align to TRBD1. Germline CDR1 and CDR2: SGHRS and YFSETQ. This CDR3 has 15 amino acids. V shed 1 base and J 4 bases; nucleotides not matched to a gene: 7. DNA for the CDR3: TGCGCCAGCAGCTTGCAGGGGGATATTCGCTATGGCTACACCTTC. Translated, it gives CASSLQGDIRYGYTF.

This clonotype has ten or more counts. The chain uses TRBV18 and TRBJ1-1; the D is unclear. Trimming stripped 3 bases from V and 1 base from J, with 9 bases between. This CDR3 is built from 14 residues. Germline V gene data show CDR1 as KGHSH and CDR2 as LQKENI. This CDR3 reads CASSPAAGNTEAFF. The CDR3 DNA follows: TGTGCCAGCTCACCCGCGGCAGGGAACACTGAAGCTTTCTTT.

The gene calls are TRBV7-2 and TRBJ2-7, with 8 bases identical to TRBD2. Germline V CDR1 and CDR2: SGHTA, FQGNSA. The CDR3 is made up of 13 amino acids. The trim removed 2 bases at V and 6 bases at J, leaving 3 bases unmatched. The CDR3 protein is CASSLQAGVEQYF. The DNA of the CDR3 is TGTGCCAGCAGCTTACAAGCGGGAGTCGAGCAGTACTTC. The full variable domain, its missing parts supplied by reference TRBV7-2 and TRBJ2-7, is GAGVSQSPSNKVTEKGKDVELRCDPISGHTALYWYRQSLGQGLEFLIYFQGNSAPDKSGLPSDRFSAERTGGSVSTLTIQRTQQEDSAVYLCASSLQAGVEQYFGPGTRLTVT.

The chain couples TRBV7-9 to TRBJ2-3; D might be TRBD1 (6 bases). The germline gives CDR1 SEHNR, CDR2 FQNEAQ (reference sequence). Trimming removed 1 base at V and 10 bases at J, with 12 bases between. This CDR3 is 13 amino acids long. The CDR3 sequence: CASSLGVRGAQYF. The CDR3 DNA reads TGTGCCAGCAGCTTAGGGGTCAGGGGAGCGCAGTATTTT.

This chain joins TRBV6-2 or TRBV6-3 and TRBJ2-7; 7 nucleotides line up with TRBD2. The V gene's germline CDR1 is MNHEY and CDR2 SVGEGT. This CDR3 is built from 14 residues. Trimming removed 7 bases from V and 0 bases from J; junction bases left unmatched: 6. CDR3 in DNA: TGTGCCAGCATTAACGGGGGGAGCTCCTACGAGCAGTACTTC. Its translation is CASINGGSSYEQYF.

The V call is TRBV28, the J call TRBJ2-3; unclear D gene. Trimming pared 2 bases from V and 2 bases from J, leaving 11 bases between. This CDR3 comprises 15 residues. Germline CDR1 and CDR2: MDHEN and SYDVKM. This chain's CDR3 is CASSLVNRVTDTQYF. In nucleotides, the CDR3 is TGTGCCAGCAGTTTAGTAAATAGGGTCACAGATACGCAGTATTTT.

The chain uses TRBV12-3 or TRBV12-4 and TRBJ1-2; a weak D match, TRBD1 (6 bases). With 3 bases removed from V and 3 bases from J, the gap between germline ends came to 8 bases. The CDR3 has 13 amino acids. The CDR3: CASSFRTDYGYTF. CDR3 nucleotide sequence: TGTGCCAGCAGTTTCAGGACAGACTATGGCTACACCTTC.

This clonotype was recorded a few times. This chain connects TRBV4-1 to TRBJ2-3; tentative D call: TRBD2 (6 bases). V lost 3 bases and J lost 3, with 22 bases in between. This CDR3 region has 18 residues. Germline assignment: CDR1 MGHRA and CDR2 YSYEKL. The CDR3 spells CASSQGFFRGTRTDTQYF. In DNA form, the CDR3 reads TGCGCCAGCAGCCAGGGCTTTTTTCGGGGGACCAGGACAGATACGCAGTATTTT.

The chain combines TRBV29-1 with TRBJ2-1; 7 positions agree with TRBD2. The germline V gene encodes CDR1 SQVTM and CDR2 ANQGSEA. The CDR3 is 13 amino acids. J lost 8 bases, V lost 0 bases, and 4 bases had no gene match. CDR3 DNA sequence: TGCAGCGTTGAAGAGGGGGGAGGGTATGAGCAGTTCTTC. As protein: CSVEEGGGYEQFF.

The chain joins TRBV20-1 to TRBJ1-4; perhaps TRBD1 as D (5 bases). From germline, CDR1 is DFQATT and CDR2 SNEGSKA (reference sequence). The CDR3 spans 12 residues. The V end lost 3 bases, the J end lost 14 bases, and 16 bases lay between the germline ends. CDR3 sequence (DNA): TGCAGTGCTAGTACCCTTGGGACGGGGCTGTTTTTT. The encoded protein is CSASTLGTGLFF.

The chain carries TRBV5-4 and TRBJ1-1, with D tentatively TRBD1 (6 bases). V was shortened by 4 bases and J by 3 bases, with 16 bases between the two germline ends. The CDR3 sequence is 15 residues long. CDR1 and CDR2 (germline): SGHNT, YYREEE (reference sequence). In DNA, the CDR3 is TGTGCCAGCAGCCACGAACAGGGCCCCTACACTGAAGCTTTCTTT. Its protein is CASSHEQGPYTEAFF.

This clonotype turned up a few times. The chain uses TRBV20-1 and TRBJ1-5, with D hard to call. Germline V gene lookup returns CDR1 DFQATT and CDR2 SNEGSKA (reference sequence). Trimming removed 5 bases at V and 0 bases at J, with 17 bases between. The length of the CDR3 is 16 residues. CDR3 in amino acids: CSALEQRVYSNQPQHF. The CDR3 DNA follows: TGCAGTGCTCTCGAACAGAGAGTTTATAGCAATCAGCCCCAGCATTTT.

There are a few counts of this clonotype. This chain uses TRBV20-1 with TRBJ2-7; 8 nucleotides line up with TRBD2. There are 12 residues in the CDR3. The V segment lost 2 bases and the J segment 7 bases; nucleotides outside the gene matches: 4. Per the germline V gene, CDR1 is DFQATT and CDR2 is SNEGSKA (reference sequence). The CDR3 loop reads CSARPGGPEQYF. The CDR3 region has the DNA TGCAGTGCTAGACCGGGAGGGCCGGAGCAGTACTTC.

This clonotype was detected a few times. This chain uses TRBV4-3 with TRBJ2-7; 10 bases map to TRBD1. The germline V gene has CDR1 LGHNA and CDR2 YSLEER. This CDR3 is built from 16 residues. V trimming: 5 bases; J trimming: 0 bases; junction bases outside the gene matches: 7. The CDR3 loop reads CASSFMGDRGSYEQYF. CDR3 DNA: TGCGCCAGCAGCTTCATGGGGGACAGGGGCTCCTACGAGCAGTACTTC.

This clonotype was seen repeatedly, ten times or more. The CDR3 sequence: CSVHPPGRGTDTQYF. CDR3 in DNA: TGCAGTGTTCATCCGCCGGGCCGAGGGACAGATACGCAGTATTTT. The rearrangement uses TRBV20-1 and TRBJ2-3; maybe TRBD2 (5 bases). V was trimmed by 7 bases and J by 3 bases, leaving 20 bases between them. Germline lookup yields CDR1 DFQATT and CDR2 SNEGSKA (reference sequence). The length of the CDR3 is 15 residues.

V usage is TRBV5-1 and J usage is TRBJ2-1, with 8 bases matching TRBD2. V was pared by 5 bases and J by 7 bases, with 11 bases of the junction left unmatched. The CDR3 runs to 15 residues. Germline CDR1 SGHRS, CDR2 YFSETQ. CDR3 region: CASSISGSKGNEQFF. The CDR3 region has the DNA TGCGCCAGCAGTATCAGCGGGAGTAAGGGAAATGAGCAGTTCTTC.

The rearrangement links TRBV5-1 to TRBJ2-1, with TRBD1 matching over 9 bases. Germline lookup yields CDR1 SGHRS and CDR2 YFSETQ. The CDR3 runs 17 residues. Trimming removed 0 bases from V and 5 bases from J; junction bases left unmatched: 9. The CDR3 DNA reads as TGCGCCAGCAGCTTGGCCGGGACAGGGAGTGGGGACAATGAGCAGTTCTTC. It encodes CASSLAGTGSGDNEQFF.

This clonotype has ten or more counts. The chain links TRBV4-2 to TRBJ2-5; 7 bases line up with TRBD1. The V and J ends lost 2 bases and 1 base, in that order; junction bases with no gene match: 1. The CDR3 has 14 residues. Germline V gives CDR1 LGHNA, CDR2 YNFKEQ. CDR3 loop: CASSQRDSQETQYF. CDR3 DNA sequence: TGTGCCAGCAGCCAACGGGACAGCCAAGAGACCCAGTACTTC.

Ten or more counts support this clonotype. V is TRBV6-2 or TRBV6-3 and J is TRBJ1-2; D remains ambiguous. Germline V gives CDR1 MNHEY, CDR2 SVGEGT. V lost 6 bases, J lost 2 bases, and 10 bases lay in between. This CDR3 region has 13 residues. Here the CDR3 reads CASRSRENYGYTF. The CDR3 nucleotides are TGTGCCAGCAGATCGAGAGAAAACTATGGCTACACCTTC.

The gene calls are TRBV28 and TRBJ2-3; TRBD2 agrees at 8 bases. This CDR3 is 19 amino acids long. Unmatched junction bases numbered 15, after V lost 0 bases and J lost 4 bases. CDR1 and CDR2 from the germline V gene are MDHEN and SYDVKM. For the CDR3, the DNA is TGTGCCAGCAGTTTATGGACCGGGCATCTGAGCGGGAGCGCAGATACGCAGTATTTT. This translates into CASSLWTGHLSGSADTQYF. Using reference TRBV28 and TRBJ2-3 for the parts outside the CDR3, the full variable domain is DVKVTQSSRYLVKRTGEKVFLECVQDMDHENMFWYRQDPGLGLRLIYFSYDVKMKEKGDIPEGYSVSREKKERFSLILESASTNQTSMYLCASSLWTGHLSGSADTQYFGPGTRLTVL.